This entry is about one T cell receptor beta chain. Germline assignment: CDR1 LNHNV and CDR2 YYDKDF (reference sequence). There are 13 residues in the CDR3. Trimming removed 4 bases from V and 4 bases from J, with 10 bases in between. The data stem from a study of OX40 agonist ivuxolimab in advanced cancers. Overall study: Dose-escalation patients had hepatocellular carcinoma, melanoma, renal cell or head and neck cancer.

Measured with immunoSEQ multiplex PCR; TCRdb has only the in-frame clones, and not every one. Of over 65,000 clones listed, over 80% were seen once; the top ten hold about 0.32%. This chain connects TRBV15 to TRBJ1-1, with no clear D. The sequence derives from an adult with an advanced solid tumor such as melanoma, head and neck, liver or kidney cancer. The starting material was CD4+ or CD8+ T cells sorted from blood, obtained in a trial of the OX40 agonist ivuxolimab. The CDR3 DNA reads TGTGCCACCAGCACCTTACTTGGCACTGAAGCTTTCTTT. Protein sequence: CATSTLLGTEAFF. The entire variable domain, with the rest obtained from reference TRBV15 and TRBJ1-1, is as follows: DAMVIQNPRYQVTQFGKPVTLSCSQTLNHNVMYWYQQKSSQAPKLLFHYYDKDFNNEADTPDNFQSRRPNTSFCFLDIRSPGLGDTAMYLCATSTLLGTEAFFGQGTRLTVV.